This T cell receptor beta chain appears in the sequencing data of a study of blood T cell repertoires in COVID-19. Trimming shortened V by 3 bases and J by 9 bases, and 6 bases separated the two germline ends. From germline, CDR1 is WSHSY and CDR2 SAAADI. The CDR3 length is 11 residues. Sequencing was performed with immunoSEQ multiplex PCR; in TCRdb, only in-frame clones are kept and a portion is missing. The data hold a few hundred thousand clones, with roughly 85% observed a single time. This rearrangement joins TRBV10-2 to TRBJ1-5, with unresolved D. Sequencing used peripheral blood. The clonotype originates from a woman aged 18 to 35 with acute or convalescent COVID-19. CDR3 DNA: TGCGCCAGCAGTGAAGGGAGGCCCCAGCATTTT. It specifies CASSEGRPQHF.